This record looks at one TCR beta chain sequence and its context. Its antigen remains unidentified. Germline CDR1 LGHDT, CDR2 YNNKEL (reference sequence). The length of the CDR3 is 15 residues. The V end lost 5 bases, the J end lost 0 bases, and 11 bases lay between the germline ends. The source of the sample is a study of vaccination and CD4 T cells after COVID-19. In the study overall: Nasal swab PCR detected SARS-CoV-2 in convalescent patients, who comprised about 9 mild cases and one severe case. The convalescents included six males and four females, and among them two were Hispanic while seven were Caucasian. The stimulating agents, overlapping spike peptides, came from SARS-CoV-2, HCoV-NL63, HCoV-OC43 and HCoV-229E.

The Oncomine TCR Beta short-read assay sequenced DNA from cultured CD4+ T cells. The source of extracted genomic DNA was cultured CD4+ T cells. Each CDR3 protein is one row after TCRdb ran MiXCR on the PCR reads. Of over 10,000 distinct CDR3 sequences listed, less than 70% are singletons. Treatment meaning: approximately nine-day PBMC culture with coronavirus spike peptide pools or control peptides (ViraFEST assay). The clonotype was recovered from a human donor who had recovered from COVID-19. Material for sequencing was CD4+ T cells from blood, cultured in vitro. This chain joins TRBV3-1 and TRBJ2-1; tentatively, D is TRBD2 (6 bases). CDR3 nucleotide sequence: TGTGCCAGCAGCGACGGGGGACCCTCCTACAATGAGCAGTTCTTC. This codes for CASSDGGPSYNEQFF.